This is a list of T cell receptor beta chains from one sample in a study of human versus mouse CDR3 diversity and MHC coevolution. Clones were sequenced by immunoSEQ multiplex PCR, and TCRdb holds only the in-frame ones, with some missing. The repertoire includes 50,000 to 70,000 clones, approximately 94% of them detected once, and approximately 17% sits in the top ten. The specimen sequenced was naive CD4+ T cells from blood. The receptors stem from a person aged 55-75 years in good health. Each CDR3 is given with its conserved first and last residue. Fields, in order: J gene, clone size, V gene, CDR3 length, D gene, CDR3 DNA, CDR3 protein. D genes are given only for firm matches. The size entry is marked missing in some rows and otherwise reads once, few, many or a size class.

TRBJ1-5 - TRBV19 13 TRBD1 TGTGCCAGTAGTATTCAGGGGGATCAGCCCCAGCATTTT CASSIQGDQPQHF
TRBJ2-3 - TRBV11-3 12 - TGTGCCAGCAGCTTAGTTCCGGATACGCAGTATTTT CASSLVPDTQYF
TRBJ1-4 once TRBV2 17 TRBD1 TGTGCCAATTCCCCGGGACAGGGATCTGCAACTAATGAAAAACTGTTTTTT CANSPGQGSATNEKLFF
TRBJ2-5 - TRBV5-4 15 TRBD2 TGTGCCAGCAGCTCGCAGTCGGGAGGGGCAGAGACCCAGTACTTC CASSSQSGGAETQYF
TRBJ2-1 - TRBV19 17 TRBD1 TGTGCCAGTAGTATGGGGACCGGGACAGGATACTACAATGAGCAGTTCTTC CASSMGTGTGYYNEQFF
TRBJ1-2 - TRBV30 15 - TGTGCCTCCCCTCCGGAGGGGCGCGGCGACTATGGCTACACCTTC CASPPEGRGDYGYTF
TRBJ2-5 - TRBV29-1 14 - TGCAGCGTGGGGGGACAGAGCCCACAAGAGACCCAGTACTTC CSVGGQSPQETQYF
TRBJ1-5 - TRBV30 13 TRBD1 TGTGCCTGGAGTCGGCAGGGGGATCAGCCCCAGCATTTT CAWSRQGDQPQHF
TRBJ2-1 - TRBV5-5 17 - TGTGCCAGCAGCTTGGAGGTTGGGGCAGGGTCCTACAATGAGCAGTTCTTC CASSLEVGAGSYNEQFF
TRBJ2-3 - TRBV5-4 14 - TGTGCCAGCAGCTTGGATCAGGGCCCAGATACGCAGTATTTT CASSLDQGPDTQYF
TRBJ2-5 - TRBV25-1 13 - TGTGCCAGCAGTGAGGAGGTGAAAGAGACCCAGTACTTC CASSEEVKETQYF
TRBJ1-5 once TRBV30 14 TRBD1 TGTGCCTGGAGTAATAACAGGGGAGGCCAGCCCCAGCATTTT CAWSNNRGGQPQHF
TRBJ2-5 - TRBV5-6 13 - TGTGCCAGCGGGGGGTTGGCCGGTGAGACCCAGTACTTC CASGGLAGETQYF